The 23 T cell receptor beta chains given below trace back to one sample, sequenced in a study of T cells in Graves' hyperthyroidism and ophthalmopathy. Amplification yielded TCR beta CDR3 regions, with RNA transcripts as the source. Initially, a first-round RT-PCR of the TCR CDR3 employed the HTBI primer set. Each CDR3 protein is one row after TCRdb ran MiXCR on the multiplex PCR reads. Altogether approximately 870,000 distinct CDR3 sequences are present, roughly 40% being singletons, with the ten largest covering around 10%. Material for sequencing was blood. The receptor set was obtained from a man between 18 and 35 years old with Graves' hyperthyroidism.

The DNA for the CDR3 is TGTGCCAGCAGCTTATTCGGGGGATCGAGGAGGGAAGCTTTCTTT. It encodes CASSLFGGSRREAFF. The chain links TRBV7-3 to TRBJ1-1; possible D gene TRBD1, 5 bases. With 2 bases removed from V and 8 bases from J, the gap between germline ends came to 18 bases. The CDR3 consists of 15 residues. Germline V gene lookup returns CDR1 SGHTA and CDR2 FQGTGA.

This clonotype was detected many times. The rearrangement joins TRBV7-2 to TRBJ1-1; D is unclear. CDR1 and CDR2 (germline): SGHTA, FQGNSA. CDR3 length: 16 residues. With 1 base removed from V and 1 base from J, the gap between germline ends came to 13 bases. The CDR3 DNA reads TGTGCCAGCAGCTTAGTACCGACCGACACGAACACTGAAGCTTTCTTT. Protein sequence: CASSLVPTDTNTEAFF.

The V and J genes are TRBV7-9 and TRBJ1-3; D not certain. V gave up 5 bases and J gave up 0 bases, with 14 bases separating them. This CDR3 spans 16 amino acids. Per germline, CDR1 SEHNR and CDR2 FQNEAQ (reference sequence). DNA of the CDR3: TGTGCCAGCAGCCGAGGACGCTGGAGCTCTGGAAACACCATATATTTT. Translation: CASSRGRWSSGNTIYF. Combining the CDR3 with reference TRBV7-9 and TRBJ1-3 gives the whole variable domain DTGVSQNPRHKITKRGQNVTFRCDPISEHNRLYWYRQTLGQGPEFLTYFQNEAQLEKSRLLSDRFSAERPKGSFSTLEIQRTEQGDSAMYLCASSRGRWSSGNTIYFGEGSWLTVV.

This clonotype appeared many times. A read error may produce the germline difference seen at one junction end. The chain is built from TRBV5-1 and TRBJ2-2; D tentatively fits TRBD1 or TRBD2 (6 bases each). CDR1 and CDR2 from the germline V gene are SGHRS and YFSETQ. The CDR3 has 13 residues. The CDR3: CASSLGGSGELFF. The CDR3 DNA reads TGTGCCAGCAGCTTAGGGGGGTCCGGGGAGCTGTTTTTT.

The chain recombines TRBV5-4 with TRBJ1-2; 7 bases are shared with TRBD1. J gave up 6 bases and V 7 bases, and 12 bases lay outside the gene matches. Looked up from germline, CDR1 is SGHNT and CDR2 is YYREEE (reference sequence). The CDR3 sequence is 14 residues long. In DNA form, the CDR3 reads TGTGCCAGCGGGACAGAGCTCGAGGTTAATGGCTACACCTTC. This translates into CASGTELEVNGYTF.

In this sample, this clonotype turned up many times. The genes are TRBV5-1 and TRBJ2-7, with a possible D match to TRBD2 (5 bases). Germline CDR1 is SGHRS and CDR2 is YFSETQ. V lost 1 base to trimming and J lost 2 bases, with 10 bases between them. The length of the CDR3 is 14 residues. The CDR3 DNA reads as TGCGCCAGCAGCTTGTCGAGCGGCACCTACGAGCAGTACTTC. Translating it yields CASSLSSGTYEQYF.

The chain joins TRBV29-1 to TRBJ1-2; D unresolved. The CDR3 has 11 amino acids. CDR1 is SQVTM, CDR2 ANQGSEA, per germline. With 3 bases removed from V and 6 bases from J, the gap between germline ends came to 8 bases. The CDR3 loop is CSVEDADGYTF. The CDR3, as DNA: TGCAGCGTTGAGGACGCGGATGGCTACACCTTC.

V gene TRBV5-6 combines with J gene TRBJ2-5, with TRBD1 matching over 8 bases. The CDR3 is 13 residues long. CDR1 is SGHDT and CDR2 is YYEEEE in the germline V gene. Trimming removed 0 bases from V and 7 bases from J; junction bases left unmatched: 2. The CDR3 loop reads CASSLGQGATQYF. CDR3 nucleotide sequence: TGTGCCAGCAGCTTGGGCCAGGGGGCGACCCAGTACTTC.

This clonotype has just a few counts. V and J are TRBV14 and TRBJ1-1; D possibly corresponds to TRBD1 (5 bases). Germline CDR1 SGHDN, CDR2 FVKESK. The CDR3 has 12 amino acids. Trimming left V 9 bases short and J 7 bases short, with 15 bases between. CDR3 sequence (DNA): TGTGCCAGTATGGCGACAGCCGGTGAAGCTTTCTTT. This translates into CASMATAGEAFF.

This CDR3 is CASSLSWRASYNSPLHF. CDR3 coding DNA: TGTGCCAGCAGTTTATCCTGGCGCGCCTCCTATAATTCACCCCTCCACTTT. The V call is TRBV28, the J call TRBJ1-6; D is undetermined. The CDR3 sequence is 17 residues long. Per the germline V gene, CDR1 is MDHEN and CDR2 is SYDVKM. Trimming took 1 base from V and 0 from J, leaving 10 bases between them.

Ten or more counts support this clonotype. The chain combines TRBV7-9 with TRBJ1-2, with a possible D match to TRBD1 (5 bases). Trimming left V 5 bases short and J 6 bases short, with 19 bases between. CDR3 length: 15 residues. Per germline, CDR1 SEHNR and CDR2 FQNEAQ (reference sequence). The CDR3 here is CASSPGLGEWDGYTF. CDR3 DNA sequence: TGTGCCAGCAGCCCTGGACTGGGGGAATGGGATGGCTACACCTTC. Full variable domain (rest looked up from reference TRBV7-9 and TRBJ1-2): DTGVSQNPRHKITKRGQNVTFRCDPISEHNRLYWYRQTLGQGPEFLTYFQNEAQLEKSRLLSDRFSAERPKGSFSTLEIQRTEQGDSAMYLCASSPGLGEWDGYTFGSGTRLTVV.

V usage is TRBV5-1 and J usage is TRBJ2-2; 7 bases agree with TRBD2. Germline V gene data show CDR1 as SGHRS and CDR2 as YFSETQ. The CDR3 is 13 residues long. The ends lost 5 bases at V and 6 bases at J; junction bases unmatched: 4. CDR3 residues: CASRPGLPGELFF. CDR3 coding DNA: TGCGCCAGCAGGCCGGGACTACCCGGGGAGCTGTTTTTT.

The rearrangement links TRBV11-2 to TRBJ2-7; 10 bases match TRBD1. Per the germline V gene, CDR1 is SGHAT and CDR2 is FQNNGV. Trimming took 5 bases from V and 8 from J; bases not matched to a gene: 12. CDR3 length: 15 amino acids. The CDR3 protein is CASSIQRGQGIKQYF. The DNA of the CDR3 is TGTGCCAGCAGCATCCAACGGGGACAGGGGATCAAGCAGTACTTC.

The chain carries TRBV6-6 and TRBJ2-5, with 7 bases that match TRBD1. The CDR3 runs 14 residues. V trimming: 11 bases; J trimming: 2 bases; junction bases outside the gene matches: 11. The germline V gene has CDR1 MNHNY and CDR2 SVGAGI (reference sequence). CDR3 bases: TGTGCCGTCAAACAGGGGAATATACAAGAGACCCAGTACTTC. This codes for CAVKQGNIQETQYF.

The CDR3 loop is CASSLGASGSIGELFF. CDR3 in DNA: TGTGCCAGCAGCTTAGGAGCTAGCGGGAGTATCGGGGAGCTGTTTTTT. The rearrangement joins TRBV7-9 to TRBJ2-2, with 10 bases matching TRBD2. The CDR3 runs to 16 residues. V was clipped by 1 base and J by 7 bases; unmatched bases: 6. Germline V lookup: CDR1 SEHNR, CDR2 FQNEAQ (reference sequence).

Ten or more counts support this clonotype. J is TRBJ1-4 and V is TRBV29-1, with D perhaps TRBD1 (6 bases). Germline lookup yields CDR1 SQVTM and CDR2 ANQGSEA. This CDR3 has 15 residues. V lost 3 bases and J lost 0, with 11 bases in between. CDR3 residues: CSVDRGGSTNEKLFF. Written as DNA, the CDR3 is TGCAGCGTTGATAGGGGGGGGTCAACTAATGAAAAACTGTTTTTT.

The chain recombines TRBV7-9 with TRBJ2-7; the D is unclear. Germline CDR1 reads SEHNR; CDR2 reads FQNEAQ (reference sequence). The CDR3 has 17 amino acids. Trimming removed 5 bases from V and 0 bases from J, with 20 bases in between. The CDR3 protein is CASSVASTERSSYEQYF. The CDR3 bases are TGTGCCAGCAGCGTTGCCTCCACTGAACGGAGCTCCTACGAGCAGTACTTC.

This chain joins TRBV10-3 and TRBJ2-7; tentatively, D is TRBD2 (5 bases). CDR3 length: 13 amino acids. V lost 10 bases to trimming and J lost 3 bases, with 16 bases between them. The V gene's germline CDR1 is ENHRY and CDR2 SYGVKD. The CDR3 protein is CASSPSEGYEQYF. The CDR3, as DNA: TGTGCCAGCTCACCATCCGAGGGCTACGAGCAGTACTTC.

The chain couples TRBV12-3 or TRBV12-4 to TRBJ1-4, with 9 bases lining up with TRBD1. Trimming took 3 bases from V and 11 from J; bases not matched to a gene: 7. This CDR3 contains 14 residues. CDR3 DNA sequence: TGTGCCAGCAGTTTTCTTGGGACAGGGTTGAAACTGTTTTTT. Residues: CASSFLGTGLKLFF.

For this clonotype: A much larger clonotype is one base distant, so this may be a read error. The chain links TRBV7-9 to TRBJ1-1; D unclear. The CDR3 is made up of 13 amino acids. V gave up 7 bases and J gave up 3 bases, with 12 bases separating them. Germline V lookup: CDR1 SEHNR, CDR2 FQNEAQ (reference sequence). CDR3 amino acids: CASTLGSDTEAFF. CDR3 DNA: TGTGCCAGCACCCTGGGATCGGACACTGAAGCTTTCTTT.

This clonotype was picked up many times. V gene TRBV7-6 combines with J gene TRBJ1-1; a possible D gene is TRBD1 (5 bases). This CDR3 spans 14 amino acids. V lost 1 base, J lost 3 bases, and 9 bases lay in between. Germline CDR1 reads SGHVS; CDR2 reads FNYEAQ. CDR3 sequence (DNA): TGTGCCAGCAGCTTAGAGGGGAGACACACTGAAGCTTTCTTT. This translates into CASSLEGRHTEAFF.

Concerning this clonotype: Since a much larger clone is just one base distant, this may be a read error. The J gene is TRBJ1-5, the V gene TRBV7-2, with D unclear. CDR3 length equals 17 residues. CDR1 and CDR2 (germline): SGHTA, FQGNSA. Trimming removed 2 bases at V and 1 base at J, with 15 bases between. The CDR3 coding sequence is TGTGCCAGCAGCTTAACGTCCTTCGAGGGAAGCAATCAGCCCCAGCATTTT. Translating gives CASSLTSFEGSNQPQHF.

This clonotype came up many times. This sequence joins TRBV29-1 and TRBJ2-2; D unresolved. Germline V lookup: CDR1 SQVTM, CDR2 ANQGSEA. Trimming pared 0 bases from V and 2 bases from J, leaving 10 bases between. The CDR3 length is 15 residues. The CDR3 DNA sequence: TGCAGCGTTGAAGAAGGTGACGCCAACACCGGGGAGCTGTTTTTT. Amino acids: CSVEEGDANTGELFF.